These 14 T cell receptor beta chains were all obtained from the same sample, sequenced in a study of blood T cell repertoires in COVID-19. The method was immunoSEQ multiplex PCR; TCRdb's version includes in-frame clones alone and lacks a portion of them. The sample includes 110,000 or so clones, 60% to 85% of them seen just once. The sample taken for sequencing was peripheral blood. These receptors all come from a human donor in a cohort sampled during active or convalescent COVID-19.

This chain uses TRBV19 with TRBJ2-3; no clear D. CDR1 and CDR2 (germline): LNHDA, SQIVND (reference sequence). V lost 6 bases and J lost 1, with 14 bases in between. This CDR3 spans 15 amino acids. CDR3 protein: CASRKAGSRTDTQYF. The DNA for the CDR3 is TGTGCCAGTAGAAAGGCCGGGTCCCGCACAGATACGCAGTATTTT.

The rearrangement uses TRBV6-2 or TRBV6-3 and TRBJ2-1, with 9 bases fitting TRBD2. CDR1 MNHEY and CDR2 SVGEGT come from the germline V gene. CDR3 size: 15 residues. The V segment lost 2 bases and the J segment 6 bases; nucleotides outside the gene matches: 5. The CDR3 is CASSYSGGRFNEQFF. CDR3 DNA: TGTGCCAGCAGTTACAGCGGGGGGAGATTCAATGAGCAGTTCTTC.

The chain uses TRBV4-2 and TRBJ1-3; 7 positions agree with TRBD1. This CDR3 is built from 16 residues. CDR1 is LGHNA and CDR2 is YNFKEQ in the germline V gene. J lost 0 bases, V lost 5 bases, and 7 bases had no gene match. The CDR3 nucleotides read TGTGCCAGCAGCATCGGGACAGCCAGCTCTGGAAACACCATATATTTT. Translated, it gives CASSIGTASSGNTIYF.

This clone was counted only a few times. The chain uses TRBV28 and TRBJ2-5, with 7 bases matching TRBD2. The ends lost 7 bases at V and 4 bases at J; junction bases unmatched: 9. Germline lookup yields CDR1 MDHEN and CDR2 SYDVKM. CDR3 size: 14 residues. CDR3 sequence (DNA): TGTGCCAGCACCGGCGGGAGCTGGAGAGAGACCCAGTACTTC. As protein: CASTGGSWRETQYF.

The genes are TRBV5-4 and TRBJ2-5; 9 bases align to TRBD1. The CDR3 contains 14 residues. Germline V lookup: CDR1 SGHNT, CDR2 YYREEE (reference sequence). Trimming cost V 4 bases and J 4 bases; bases outside gene matches: 5. CDR3 in DNA: TGTGCCAGCAGCCTTACAGGGGGCGGAGAGACCCAGTACTTC. Translated: CASSLTGGGETQYF.

This sequence joins TRBV7-6 and TRBJ2-2; TRBD2 agrees at 9 bases. Germline V gene data show CDR1 as SGHVS and CDR2 as FNYEAQ. The CDR3 has 17 residues. V lost 5 bases, J lost 4 bases, and 11 bases stayed unmatched. CDR3 in amino acids: CASSILSGGRGTGELFF. CDR3 nucleotides: TGTGCCAGCAGCATACTAAGCGGGGGGCGAGGCACCGGGGAGCTGTTTTTT.

The chain has TRBV5-1 and TRBJ2-7; 9 nucleotides match TRBD1. Germline trimming cut 0 bases from V and 5 bases from J; bases unmatched to any gene: 6. The CDR3 runs 15 residues. Germline V gene data show CDR1 as SGHRS and CDR2 as YFSETQ. The DNA of the CDR3 is TGCGCCAGCAGCTTGGGGGGACAGGGTATCCACGAGCAGTACTTC. Protein: CASSLGGQGIHEQYF.

The chain is built from TRBV2 and TRBJ2-3; TRBD1 matches 9 bases. With 5 bases clipped from V and 0 bases from J, the junction kept 6 bases outside the gene matches. This CDR3 is 16 amino acids long. Germline CDR1 SNHLY, CDR2 FYNNEI. The CDR3 sequence: CASSPGTGFSTDTQYF. DNA of the CDR3: TGTGCCAGCAGTCCCGGGACAGGGTTCAGCACAGATACGCAGTATTTT.

The chain uses TRBV11-2 and TRBJ2-7, with D maybe TRBD1 (6 bases). V lost 4 bases and J 3 bases, leaving 16 bases between the germline ends. There are 15 residues in the CDR3. CDR1 and CDR2 (germline): SGHAT, FQNNGV. CDR3 in DNA: TGTGCCAGCAGCTATAATCCGGGACATAACTACGAGCAGTACTTC. This sequence encodes CASSYNPGHNYEQYF.

V usage is TRBV11-2 and J usage is TRBJ2-3, with D tentatively TRBD1 (5 bases). The CDR3 has 15 amino acids. From germline, CDR1 is SGHAT and CDR2 FQNNGV. Trimming pared 6 bases from V and 0 bases from J, leaving 13 bases between. CDR3 in amino acids: CASREKGFSTDTQYF. Written as DNA, the CDR3 is TGTGCCAGCAGAGAAAAGGGGTTTAGCACAGATACGCAGTATTTT.

V is TRBV12-3 or TRBV12-4 and J is TRBJ1-4, with D possibly being TRBD1 (6 bases). This CDR3 region has 13 residues. Between the trimmed V and J ends, which lost 7 bases and 7 bases, there was a span of 13 bases. In nucleotides, the CDR3 is TGTGCCAGCACCCAGGGGATTGGTGAAAAACTGTTTTTT. This translates into CASTQGIGEKLFF.

V gene TRBV19 combines with J gene TRBJ2-4; 9 bases agree with TRBD1. CDR3 length: 18 amino acids. Per germline, CDR1 LNHDA and CDR2 SQIVND (reference sequence). Germline trimming cut 6 bases from V and 4 bases from J; bases unmatched to any gene: 16. The CDR3 region is CASSILLRTGEGKNIQYF. In nucleotides, the CDR3 is TGTGCCAGTAGCATTCTCCTTCGGACAGGGGAGGGGAAAAACATTCAGTACTTC.

V is TRBV30 and J is TRBJ1-5; tentative D call: TRBD1 (6 bases). Looked up from germline, CDR1 is GTSNPN and CDR2 is SVGIG (reference sequence). CDR3 length: 13 residues. The ends were cut back, 1 base at V and 7 bases at J, with 11 bases in the middle. The chain's CDR3 is CAWSAGQGQPQHF. The CDR3 nucleotides read TGTGCCTGGAGTGCAGGGCAGGGGCAGCCCCAGCATTTT.

The V gene is TRBV7-3, the J gene TRBJ2-7, with 9 bases aligning to TRBD2. The length of the CDR3 is 16 residues. The germline CDR1 and CDR2 sequences are SGHTA and FQGTGA. V shed 2 bases, J shed 2 bases, and the junction held 7 bases outside the gene matches. In DNA form, the CDR3 reads TGTGCCAGCAGCTTATCGGGTAGCGGGAGAACCTACGAGCAGTACTTC. Translated: CASSLSGSGRTYEQYF.